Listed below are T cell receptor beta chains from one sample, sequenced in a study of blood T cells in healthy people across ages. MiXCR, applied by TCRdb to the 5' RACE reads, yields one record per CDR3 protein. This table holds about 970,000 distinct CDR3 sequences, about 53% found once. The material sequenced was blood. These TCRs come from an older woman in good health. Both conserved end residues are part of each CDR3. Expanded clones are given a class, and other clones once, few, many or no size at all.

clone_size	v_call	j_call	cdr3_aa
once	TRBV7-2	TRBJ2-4	CASSVARPDIQYF
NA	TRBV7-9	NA	CASTWGSYEQYF
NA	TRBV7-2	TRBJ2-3	CASGSGSSRTDTQYF
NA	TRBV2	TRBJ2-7	CAMGPISYEQYF
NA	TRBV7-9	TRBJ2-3	CASSLLAGTLTDTQYF
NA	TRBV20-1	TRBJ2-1	CSASPLGLEQFF
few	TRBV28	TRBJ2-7	CAVGEGLVSGPNQQYF
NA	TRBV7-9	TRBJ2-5	CASSSVRGKETQYF
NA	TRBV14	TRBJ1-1	CASSQGLLRAFF
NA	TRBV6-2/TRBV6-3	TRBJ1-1	CASRSPGRSEAFF
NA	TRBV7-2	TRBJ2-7	CASSLGGGSEQYF
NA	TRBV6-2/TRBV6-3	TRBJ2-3	CASKLGNTDTQYF
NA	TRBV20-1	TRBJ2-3	CSGLAGTEYTQYF
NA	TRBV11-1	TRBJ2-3	CASSFWGGTSTDTQYF
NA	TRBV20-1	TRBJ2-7	CSASLVGGRDEQYF
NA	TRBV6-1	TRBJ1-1	CASEQGDTEAFF
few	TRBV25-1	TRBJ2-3	CASSERTSGINTHTDTQYF
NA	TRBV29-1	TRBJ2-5	CSIETQYF
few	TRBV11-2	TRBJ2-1	CASSPRQGVQLEQFF
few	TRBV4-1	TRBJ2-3	CASSRTGGIADTQYF
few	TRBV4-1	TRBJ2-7	CASSHREGSYEQYF
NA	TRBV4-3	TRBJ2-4	CASSQEGTGGWDIQYF
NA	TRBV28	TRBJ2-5	CASRRRVLIETQYF
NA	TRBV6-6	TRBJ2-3	CASSYGVTDTQYF
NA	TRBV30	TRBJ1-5	CAWSIAYSNQPQHF
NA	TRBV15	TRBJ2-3	CATSKRGTDTQYF
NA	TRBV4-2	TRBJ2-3	CASSQVTDEDTQYF
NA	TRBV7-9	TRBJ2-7	CASSLRDSLHEQYF
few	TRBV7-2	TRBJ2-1	CASSSMRVNEQFF
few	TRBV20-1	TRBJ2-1	CSAPSRGSPYNEQFF
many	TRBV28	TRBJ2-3	CASSPPGVQTDTQYF
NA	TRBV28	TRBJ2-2	CASGLLGYETPTGELFF
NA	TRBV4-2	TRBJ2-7	CASSHGGSGYEQYF
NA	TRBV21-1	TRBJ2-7	CASSCGNGTDNTHEQYF
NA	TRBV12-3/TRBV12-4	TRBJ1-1	CASSTNGLSNTEAFF
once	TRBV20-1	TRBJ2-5	CSARDAGEGETQYF
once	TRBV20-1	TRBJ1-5	CSASSGQHFYSNQPQHF
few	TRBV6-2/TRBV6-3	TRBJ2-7	CASSYTRAYYEQYF
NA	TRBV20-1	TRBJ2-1	CSALMAGVKYNEQFF
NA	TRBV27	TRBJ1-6	CASREGNHNSPLHF
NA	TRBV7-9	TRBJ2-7	CASSLVMGGAYEQYF
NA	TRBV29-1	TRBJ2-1	CSVEGGALAGGPLNEQFF
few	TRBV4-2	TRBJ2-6	CASSQRQGAHSGANVLTF
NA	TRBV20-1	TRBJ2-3	CSAGRLPGLARSTDTQYF
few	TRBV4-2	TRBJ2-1	CASSRDRGNSEQFF
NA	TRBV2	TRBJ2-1	CASRLEEVGNEQFF
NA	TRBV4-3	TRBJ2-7	CASSQVVGDFYEQYF
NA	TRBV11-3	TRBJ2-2	CASSLVSSGAGELFF
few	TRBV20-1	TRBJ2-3	CSASSRREGGDTQYF
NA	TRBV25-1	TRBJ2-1	CASSEPGLVNEQFF
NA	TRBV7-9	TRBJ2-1	CASSPGTAIYEQFF
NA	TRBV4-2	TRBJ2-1	CASSQDISSSYNEQFF
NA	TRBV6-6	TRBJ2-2	CASSSTSGGSQGLFF
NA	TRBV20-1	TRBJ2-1	CSVDSPSRNEQFF
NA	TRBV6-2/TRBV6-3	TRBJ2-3	CASSYPRTGRFSGADTQYF